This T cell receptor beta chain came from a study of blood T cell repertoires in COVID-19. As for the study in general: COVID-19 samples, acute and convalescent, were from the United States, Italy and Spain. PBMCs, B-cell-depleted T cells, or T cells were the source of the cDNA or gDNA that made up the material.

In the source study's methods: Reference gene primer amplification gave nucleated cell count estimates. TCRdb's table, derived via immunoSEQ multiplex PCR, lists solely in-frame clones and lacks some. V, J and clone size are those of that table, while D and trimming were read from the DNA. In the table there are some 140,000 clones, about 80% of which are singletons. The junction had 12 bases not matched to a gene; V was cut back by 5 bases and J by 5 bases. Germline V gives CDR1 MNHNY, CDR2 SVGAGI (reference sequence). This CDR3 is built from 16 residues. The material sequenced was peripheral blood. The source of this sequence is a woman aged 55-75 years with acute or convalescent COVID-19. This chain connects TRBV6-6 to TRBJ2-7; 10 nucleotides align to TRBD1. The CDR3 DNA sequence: TGTGCCAGCAGTCGAACCGGGACAGGGGTTAGCGACGAGCAGTACTTC. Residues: CASSRTGTGVSDEQYF.